Following are 23 T cell receptor beta chains from one sample sequenced in a study of T cells in Graves' hyperthyroidism and ophthalmopathy. TCR beta CDR3 regions were amplified from RNA. Using the HTBI primer set, a first-round RT-PCR was run on the TCR CDR3. TCRdb used MiXCR to reprocess the multiplex PCR reads, holding one entry per CDR3 protein. The data show under 400,000 distinct CDR3 sequences, about 20% seen once. Sequenced material: blood. The receptors derive from a woman aged 50 to 60 with Graves' hyperthyroidism.

The chain joins TRBV6-1 to TRBJ2-3; TRBD1 might be the D (5 bases). CDR3 size: 15 residues. V dropped 5 bases and J dropped 2 bases, with 14 bases sitting between them. CDR1 and CDR2 (germline): MNHNS, SASEGT. CDR3 DNA sequence: TGTGCCAGCAGTCCGAATTACAGGAACACAGATACGCAGTATTTT. This encodes CASSPNYRNTDTQYF.

This clonotype came up many times. V usage is TRBV5-1 and J usage is TRBJ2-1; 8 bases align to TRBD1. Germline-derived CDR1 and CDR2 are SGHRS and YFSETQ. The J segment lost 6 bases and the V segment lost 3 bases, leaving 8 bases of the junction unmatched. The CDR3 has 15 amino acids. The CDR3: CASSSQGAGFNEQFF. CDR3 in DNA: TGCGCCAGCAGCTCCCAGGGGGCTGGTTTCAATGAGCAGTTCTTC.

The table lists this clonotype with a few counts. The rearrangement links TRBV7-9 to TRBJ2-2, with 10 positions matching TRBD1. Trimming removed 10 bases from V and 1 base from J; junction bases left unmatched: 6. The CDR3 consists of 15 residues. Germline-derived CDR1 and CDR2 are SEHNR and FQNEAQ (reference sequence). The CDR3 sequence: CATRQGAMNTGELFF. As DNA, the CDR3 is TGTGCCACTCGACAGGGGGCTATGAACACCGGGGAGCTGTTTTTT.

The CDR3 DNA reads as TGTGCCAGTAGTCCGACGGACAGGCCTCGACCCGAGTACTTC. Translation: CASSPTDRPRPEYF. The J gene is TRBJ2-5, the V gene TRBV19; 7 bases agree with TRBD1. The CDR3 runs 14 residues. The ends lost 5 bases at V and 12 bases at J; junction bases unmatched: 15. Germline V gene sequence: CDR1 LNHDA, CDR2 SQIVND (reference sequence). Filled out from reference TRBV19 and TRBJ2-5, the complete variable domain reads DGGITQSPKYLFRKEGQNVTLSCEQNLNHDAMYWYRQDPGQGLRLIYYSQIVNDFQKGDIAEGYSVSREKKESFPLTVTSAQKNPTAFYLCASSPTDRPRPEYFGPGTRLLVL.

This clonotype was counted ten times or more. The V gene is TRBV11-2, the J gene TRBJ2-1; D remains unclear. CDR1 SGHAT and CDR2 FQNNGV come from the germline V gene. The CDR3 length is 10 residues. Trimming cost V 4 bases and J 10 bases, with 5 bases left between them. The CDR3 sequence is CASSYREQFF. The DNA for the CDR3 is TGTGCCAGCAGCTACCGAGAGCAGTTCTTC.

This clonotype was counted ten times or more. This chain joins TRBV6-1 and TRBJ1-1; D might be TRBD1 (6 bases). CDR1 MNHNS and CDR2 SASEGT come from the germline V gene. The ends were cut back, 6 bases at V and 1 base at J, with 12 bases in the middle. This CDR3 is 14 amino acids long. CDR3 region: CASRYRESNTEAFF. The CDR3 nucleotides read TGTGCCAGCAGGTACAGGGAATCGAACACTGAAGCTTTCTTT.

The genes are TRBV4-2 and TRBJ2-5, with 8 positions matching TRBD2. V shed 2 bases, J shed 5 bases, and the junction held 4 bases outside the gene matches. Germline values: CDR1 LGHNA, CDR2 YNFKEQ. This CDR3 has 14 residues. The DNA for the CDR3 is TGTGCCAGCAGCCAATTGCGGGAGGACGAGACCCAGTACTTC. Translation: CASSQLREDETQYF.

In its sample, this clonotype was seen a few times. The chain has TRBV7-2 and TRBJ2-3; 8 nucleotides match TRBD2. Germline lookup yields CDR1 SGHTA and CDR2 FQGNSA. The CDR3 extends over 16 amino acids. V shed 1 base and J 3 bases; nucleotides not matched to a gene: 6. The CDR3: CASSLGPSGGTDTQYF. The CDR3 coding sequence is TGTGCCAGCAGCTTAGGGCCGAGCGGGGGTACAGATACGCAGTATTTT.

The V and J genes are TRBV14 and TRBJ2-3, with D perhaps TRBD1 or TRBD2 (6 bases each). This CDR3 has 15 amino acids. Germline CDR1 is SGHDN and CDR2 is FVKESK. Trimming removed 5 bases at V and 0 bases at J, with 12 bases between. This CDR3 is CASSAGTLSTDTQYF. For the CDR3, the DNA is TGTGCCAGCAGCGCGGGGACACTAAGCACAGATACGCAGTATTTT.

The chain has TRBV6-1 and TRBJ1-2; D is possibly TRBD1 (5 bases). The germline V gene encodes CDR1 MNHNS and CDR2 SASEGT. The CDR3 is 15 amino acids. Deletions cut 5 bases from V and 4 bases from J, with 17 bases between. The CDR3 DNA reads TGTGCCAGCAGTCCGATGACAGCCCCTGGCTATGGCTACACCTTC. It specifies CASSPMTAPGYGYTF.

This clonotype was observed a few times. The chain joins TRBV6-5 to TRBJ1-5, with 9 nucleotides matching TRBD1. The CDR3 has 15 amino acids. V shed 2 bases, J shed 7 bases, and the junction held 6 bases outside the gene matches. Germline assignment: CDR1 MNHEY and CDR2 SVGAGI. CDR3 DNA: TGTGCCAGCAGTTACGGGGGACAGGGTGGGCAGCCCCAGCATTTT. This sequence encodes CASSYGGQGGQPQHF.

In nucleotides, the CDR3 is TGTGCCATCAGTGACACAGGGCAGAAAGAGACCCAGTACTTC. Amino acid sequence: CAISDTGQKETQYF. V gene TRBV10-3 combines with J gene TRBJ2-5; D may be TRBD1 (6 bases). V lost 3 bases to trimming and J lost 3 bases, with 11 bases between them. The length of the CDR3 is 14 residues. The V gene's germline CDR1 is ENHRY and CDR2 SYGVKD.

By share, this clonotype ranks as medium-sized (0.01 to 0.1%). The genes are TRBV18 and TRBJ1-1; D is undetermined. This CDR3 is built from 13 residues. Germline CDR1 reads KGHSH; CDR2 reads LQKENI. Deletions cut 3 bases from V and 1 base from J, with 6 bases between. CDR3 region: CASSPGPNTEAFF. In nucleotides, the CDR3 is TGTGCCAGCTCACCTGGCCCGAACACTGAAGCTTTCTTT.

This clonotype was recorded a few times. DNA of the CDR3: TGTGCCAGCAGTGAGGCCTGGGGCAATCAGCCCCAGCATTTT. As protein: CASSEAWGNQPQHF. This sequence joins TRBV6-1 and TRBJ1-5; D call uncertain. In germline, CDR1 is MNHNS, CDR2 SASEGT. The CDR3 has 14 residues. Trimming left V 3 bases short and J 2 bases short, with 8 bases between.

In this sample, this clonotype turned up a few times. The chain employs TRBV6-1 and TRBJ2-1; D unclear. The CDR3 extends over 12 amino acids. Deletions cut 2 bases from V and 10 bases from J, with 9 bases between. Germline CDR1 MNHNS, CDR2 SASEGT. The CDR3 sequence is CASSELKEEQFF. In nucleotides, the CDR3 is TGTGCCAGCAGTGAACTTAAGGAGGAGCAGTTCTTC.

The rearrangement joins TRBV2 to TRBJ1-4; unclear D gene. Deletions cut 3 bases from V and 2 bases from J, with 7 bases between. The CDR3 totals 14 residues. Germline CDR1 is SNHLY and CDR2 is FYNNEI. In DNA form, the CDR3 reads TGTGCCAGCAGTGAGGAGGGCACTAATGAAAAACTGTTTTTT. Its translation: CASSEEGTNEKLFF.

This clonotype was seen a few times. The genes are TRBV2 and TRBJ2-3; the D gene is possibly TRBD2 (6 bases). CDR1 SNHLY and CDR2 FYNNEI come from the germline V gene. The CDR3 runs 13 residues. The V end was cut by 8 bases, the J end by 0 bases, with 9 bases between. CDR3 region: CASCRGSTDTQYF. As DNA, the CDR3 is TGTGCCAGCTGCCGGGGGAGCACAGATACGCAGTATTTT.

The chain recombines TRBV7-9 with TRBJ2-1; perhaps TRBD2 as D (6 bases). The CDR3 has 12 amino acids. Trimming pared 3 bases from V and 11 bases from J, leaving 11 bases between. Germline lookup yields CDR1 SEHNR and CDR2 FQNEAQ (reference sequence). DNA for the CDR3: TGTGCCAGCAGCTTTGCGGGAACCCAGCAGTTCTTC. This sequence encodes CASSFAGTQQFF.

The chain couples TRBV2 to TRBJ1-1, with 7 nucleotides matching TRBD1. J was trimmed by 1 base and V by 5 bases; bases with no gene match: 4. The CDR3 is 14 amino acids. CDR1 and CDR2 (germline): SNHLY, FYNNEI. For the CDR3, the DNA is TGTGCCAGCAGTCGGGACAGCTCGAACACTGAAGCTTTCTTT. Its protein product is CASSRDSSNTEAFF.

Ten or more counts support this clonotype. This rearrangement joins TRBV12-3 or TRBV12-4 to TRBJ2-5; tentative D call: TRBD1 (6 bases). CDR3 length: 18 residues. V lost 6 bases and J 0 bases, leaving 23 bases between the germline ends. DNA of the CDR3: TGTGCCAGCAGAACCGAAGTCTCGCCAGGGGTCCACCAAGAGACCCAGTACTTC. Translation gives CASRTEVSPGVHQETQYF.

This clonotype was seen ten or more times. The chain joins TRBV12-3 or TRBV12-4 to TRBJ1-1; tentatively, D is TRBD1 (6 bases). Trimming took 4 bases from V and 0 from J, leaving 15 bases between them. The CDR3 extends over 16 amino acids. The CDR3 sequence: CASSSFGGAMNTEAFF. DNA for the CDR3: TGTGCCAGCAGTTCGTTCGGGGGGGCCATGAACACTGAAGCTTTCTTT.

There are many counts of this clonotype. V gene TRBV10-3 combines with J gene TRBJ2-3; a possible D gene is TRBD2 (6 bases). The CDR3 has 15 amino acids. Trimming left V 10 bases short and J 0 bases short, with 17 bases between. Germline V gene data show CDR1 as ENHRY and CDR2 as SYGVKD. The DNA of the CDR3 is TGTGCCACCGGGCCCTTAGCGGATAGCACAGATACGCAGTATTTT. This translates into CATGPLADSTDTQYF.

The chain combines TRBV19 with TRBJ2-2; the match to TRBD1 covers 7 bases. The CDR3 covers 14 residues. V trimming: 9 bases; J trimming: 6 bases; junction bases outside the gene matches: 10. Germline loops: CDR1 LNHDA, CDR2 SQIVND (reference sequence). The CDR3 spells CASIDRVPAGELFF. The CDR3 DNA is TGTGCCAGCATCGACAGGGTACCCGCCGGGGAGCTGTTTTTT.